This T cell receptor (beta chain) emerged from a study of T cell repertoires in cytomegalovirus infection. Study details: CMV infection plus the matching HLA type was flagged by public TCR beta signatures.

TCRdb analysed the reads with MiXCR anew, one entry per CDR3 protein. The table has 300,000 or so distinct CDR3 sequences, 20% to 30% seen once; the top ten hold about 14%. Trimming removed 5 bases from V and 3 bases from J, with 7 bases in between. CDR3 length: 12 amino acids. At least ten counts were recorded for this clonotype. The sample taken for sequencing was PBMCs. The sequence derives from a human donor in good health (CMV status not recorded). Some clones in this sample may be carry-over from other donors' samples. This chain uses TRBV12-3 or TRBV12-4 with TRBJ1-1; D remains unclear. Written as DNA, the CDR3 is TGTGCCAGCAGTCCGGTGGACACTGAAGCTTTCTTT. Its protein product is CASSPVDTEAFF.